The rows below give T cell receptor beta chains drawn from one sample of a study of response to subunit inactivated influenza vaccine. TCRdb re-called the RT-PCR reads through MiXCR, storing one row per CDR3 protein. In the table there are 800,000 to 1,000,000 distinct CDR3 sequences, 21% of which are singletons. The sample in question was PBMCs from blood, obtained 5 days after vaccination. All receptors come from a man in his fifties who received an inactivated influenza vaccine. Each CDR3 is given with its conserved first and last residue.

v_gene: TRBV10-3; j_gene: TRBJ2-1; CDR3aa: CAISEQGAIRGNEQFF
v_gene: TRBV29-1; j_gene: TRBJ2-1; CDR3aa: CSVRGGGTPEGRLNEQFF
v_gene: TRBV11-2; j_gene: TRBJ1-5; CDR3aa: CASSLDYGQPQHF
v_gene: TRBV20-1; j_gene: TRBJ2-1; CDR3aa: CSAKGLASYNEQFF
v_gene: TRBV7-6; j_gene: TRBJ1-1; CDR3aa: CASSFGNPNTEAFF
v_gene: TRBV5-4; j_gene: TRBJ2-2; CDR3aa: CASSLNPRVGNGELFF
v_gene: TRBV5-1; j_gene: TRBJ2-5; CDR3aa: CASSGTGGVPSETQYF
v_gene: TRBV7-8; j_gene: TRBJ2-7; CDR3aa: CASSLARLRGYEQYF
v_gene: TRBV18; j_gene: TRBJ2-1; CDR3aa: CASSPGLAGVNNEQFF
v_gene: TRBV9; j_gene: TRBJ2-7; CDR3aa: CASSAGHGTYEQYF
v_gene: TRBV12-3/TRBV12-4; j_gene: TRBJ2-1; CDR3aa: CASSFYGAYNEQFF
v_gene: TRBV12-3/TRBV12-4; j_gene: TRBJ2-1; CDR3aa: CASSLKGVHEQFF
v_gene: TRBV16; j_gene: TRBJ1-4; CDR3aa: CASSRRRTNEKLFF
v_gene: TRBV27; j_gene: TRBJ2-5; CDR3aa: CASSSGLAGARETQYF
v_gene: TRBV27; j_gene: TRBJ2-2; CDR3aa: CASSSWNTGELFF
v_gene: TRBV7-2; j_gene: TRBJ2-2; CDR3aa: CASSRTSGRAANGELFF
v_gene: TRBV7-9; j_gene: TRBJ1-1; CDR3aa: CASSLAARGGTEAFF